Following are 8 T cell receptor beta chains from one sample sequenced in a study of beta chain features in type 1 diabetes (dated by TCRdb to the late 2010s). Results the study describes overall, beyond this receptor: Type 1 diabetes patients showed a moderate but significant shortening of TCRB CDR3 length in all four CD4+ subsets.

The library was obtained by the immunoSEQ multiplex PCR assay. The High Capacity cDNA Reverse Transcription Kit was used to reverse transcribe all of the isolated RNA, meaning that expressed TCRB transcripts were what got sequenced. Here the immuneACCESS table is served through TCRdb, limited to in-frame sequences with V and J called. Missing clones are a known gap in these copies; in checked studies unresolved V genes cover under half, and the rest lacks a known reason. This sample has 300,000 to 350,000 clones in its table, and approximately 13% of those were observed once. Together, the top ten hold approximately 0.016% of the sample. These TCRs are of unknown antigen specificity. Sequencing was performed on naive CD4+ T cells from blood. The intended sense of this specimen's cell subset or site label: true naive CD4+ T cells. Receptor source: a woman aged 18-30 years with type 1 diabetes.

This clone was counted a few times. The V call is TRBV2, the J call TRBJ2-2, with 11 bases identical to TRBD2. Germline V gives CDR1 SNHLY, CDR2 FYNNEI. This CDR3 region has 14 residues. With V trimmed by 7 bases and J by 4 bases, 2 bases remained unmatched. The CDR3: CASTGLAGTGELFF. In DNA form, the CDR3 reads TGTGCCAGCACTGGACTAGCGGGCACCGGGGAGCTGTTTTTT.

This chain connects TRBV7-9 to TRBJ2-1; 11 bases map to TRBD2. CDR1 SEHNR and CDR2 FQNEAQ come from the germline V gene (reference sequence). The CDR3 sequence is 15 residues long. J lost 9 bases, V lost 4 bases, and 8 bases had no gene match. CDR3 sequence reads: CASSSTSGKSSEQFF. DNA for the CDR3: TGTGCCAGCAGCTCGACTAGCGGGAAATCAAGTGAGCAGTTCTTC.

V usage is TRBV4-3 and J usage is TRBJ2-5, with 10 bases lining up with TRBD2. There are 18 residues in the CDR3. The germline V gene encodes CDR1 LGHNA and CDR2 YSLEER. V shed 0 bases and J 4 bases; nucleotides not matched to a gene: 11. This chain's CDR3 is CASSQDRWPSGRGETQYF. The CDR3 DNA follows: TGCGCCAGCAGCCAAGATAGGTGGCCTAGCGGGAGAGGAGAGACCCAGTACTTC.

V and J are TRBV6-5 and TRBJ1-5, with unresolved D. The germline V gene encodes CDR1 MNHEY and CDR2 SVGAGI. This CDR3 comprises 14 residues. V was shortened by 4 bases and J by 1 base, with 8 bases between the two germline ends. The CDR3 reads CASSSTLSNQPQHF. The CDR3 DNA sequence: TGTGCCAGCAGTTCGACACTCAGCAATCAGCCCCAGCATTTT.

This chain links TRBV29-1 with TRBJ1-5, with D tentatively TRBD1 (6 bases). The CDR3 consists of 15 residues. The germline CDR1 and CDR2 sequences are SQVTM and ANQGSEA. V shed 6 bases and J shed 4 bases, with 19 bases lying between them. The CDR3 DNA sequence: TGCAGCGTGGTTGTGGCGGGGGGCTCTAATCAGCCCCAGCATTTT. Encoded protein: CSVVVAGGSNQPQHF.

This clone was observed a handful of times. The CDR3 sequence is CASLLREGAGELFF. CDR3 coding DNA: TGTGCCAGCCTTTTGCGGGAGGGGGCCGGGGAGCTGTTTTTT. The genes are TRBV2 and TRBJ2-2, with TRBD2 matching over 9 bases. This CDR3 contains 14 residues. Germline CDR1 is SNHLY and CDR2 is FYNNEI. J gave up 6 bases and V 8 bases, and 7 bases lay outside the gene matches.

There are a few counts of this clone. J is TRBJ1-2 and V is TRBV4-3; 9 bases fit TRBD1. In germline, CDR1 is LGHNA, CDR2 YSLEER. Losses at the gene ends were 3 bases for V and 4 bases for J; bases not matched to a gene: 12. The CDR3 sequence is 17 residues long. As DNA, the CDR3 is TGCGCCAGCAGCCAGGGTGGGAAAAACAGGGGGCCCTATGGCTACACCTTC. Translating it yields CASSQGGKNRGPYGYTF.

The rearrangement links TRBV19 to TRBJ2-1; D uncertain. Germline assignment: CDR1 LNHDA and CDR2 SQIVND (reference sequence). With 0 bases removed from V and 6 bases from J, the gap between germline ends came to 15 bases. The CDR3 is 16 residues long. The CDR3 loop reads CASSIEKEESFNEQFF. CDR3 bases: TGTGCCAGTAGTATAGAGAAAGAGGAGTCATTCAATGAGCAGTTCTTC.